This T cell receptor (beta chain) was sequenced for a study of blood T cell repertoires in COVID-19 (TCRdb year 2020). Context from the whole study: Samples from collaborators originated in the United States, Italy and Spain and spanned both the acute and convalescent phases of COVID-19. The material from the prospective study consisted of cDNA or gDNA derived from T cells, B-cell-depleted T cells, or PBMCs. Subjects who had been exposed to COVID-19, were actively infected with it, or had recovered from it provided the deeply sampled blood TCRbeta repertoires that made up the dataset. The repertoires were made available in a free public database intended to serve as a resource for research on the immune response to SARS-CoV-2. The samples were drawn from the first 160 participants of the ongoing ImmuneRACE study and from 1,254 subjects provided by 6 global collaborators. Sample metadata almost always included a de-identified subject ID, COVID-19 status, age in years and sex. Where HLA class I and class II types were available, the types were taken from metadata supplied by the sample provider, not from assay-based typing. Overall results and qualifications from the work: The amount of clinical and demographic metadata varied by source and participant and was provided uncurated.

The immunoSEQ Assay, a bias-controlled multiplex PCR, was used to amplify TCRbeta CDR3 regions from genomic DNA. In the original analysis: Nucleated cell counts per sample were estimated from amplification of reference gene primers within the assay. To quantify the absolute abundance of each unique TCRbeta CDR3 rearrangement, sequence reads were collapsed and filtered. For each sample, productive Simpson clonality was calculated by taking the square root of Simpson's diversity index across productive rearrangements. Held by TCRdb, this immuneACCESS table contains in-frame sequences only and omits some clones. Under half of the omission traces to an unresolved V gene where checked; the cause of the rest is unknown. Clone size and the V and J calls come from that table; the DNA yielded D and trimming. The sample table lists 300,000 or so clones, about 82% of them with a count of one. Together, the top ten hold about 1.6% of the sample.

Each collaborating institution followed its own protocols to collect whole blood in K2EDTA tubes. For TCRbeta analysis, collaborators shipped samples in one of three forms: frozen whole blood, isolated PBMCs, or DNA extracted from either of those sample types. Taken from cysteine to phenylalanine, the CDR3 has 16 residues. Just CDR3 DNA is preserved here, 48 bases in frame from base 1. V loses 7 bases at its end and J loses 3 bases; junction bases beyond the gene matches: 14. Reading the germline V gene gives CDR1 MRHNA and CDR2 SNTAGT. As to this clone: Its antigen has not been determined. Base quality data are lacking; no much larger clone is found one base away.

The TCR comes from a woman aged 45-59 years with acute or convalescent COVID-19. Sequencing was performed on peripheral blood. This chain is built from TRBV6-4 and TRBJ1-1; TRBD1 matches 7 bases in the middle. In nucleotides, the sequence is TGTGCCAGCATCGCCCCTGACAGGGTTCTCGACACTGAAGCTTTCTTT. The encoded protein is CASIAPDRVLDTEAFF.